One sample yielded the 18 T cell receptor beta chains listed below, sequenced in a study of PD-1 blockade in classical Hodgkin lymphoma. Sample time point: newly diagnosed, previously untreated cHL patient sample. Negative magnetic selection isolated CD4+ T cells from thawed PBMCs. The assay was immunoSEQ multiplex PCR, and TCRdb's table has in-frame clones only and misses some. The table has 3,000 to 4,000 clones, roughly 89% seen once. The sample consisted of CD4+ T cells from blood. The receptors come from a human donor with classical Hodgkin lymphoma.

This chain connects TRBV6-1 to TRBJ2-7; 9 bases are shared with TRBD1. From germline, CDR1 is MNHNS and CDR2 SASEGT. V gave up 6 bases and J gave up 3 bases; unmatched junction bases: 9. The CDR3 consists of 15 residues. The CDR3 is CASSPGQGKDYEQYF. In DNA, the CDR3 is TGTGCCAGCAGCCCCGGACAGGGGAAAGACTACGAGCAGTACTTC.

The V and J genes are TRBV29-1 and TRBJ2-2, with 9 positions matching TRBD1. From germline, CDR1 is SQVTM and CDR2 ANQGSEA. The CDR3 contains 12 residues. Germline trimming cut 7 bases from V and 8 bases from J; bases unmatched to any gene: 5. CDR3 region: CSARDREGELFF. DNA of the CDR3: TGCAGCGCCCGGGACAGGGAGGGGGAGCTGTTTTTT.

This chain joins TRBV5-1 and TRBJ2-2; the D call may be TRBD1 or TRBD2 (5 bases each). Germline assignment: CDR1 SGHRS and CDR2 YFSETQ. The V and J ends lost 6 bases and 0 bases respectively, with 9 bases between them. The CDR3 is 14 residues long. CDR3 protein: CASKEGTNTGELFF. CDR3 coding DNA: TGCGCCAGCAAAGAGGGGACGAACACCGGGGAGCTGTTTTTT. The variable domain in full, with the rest retrieved from reference TRBV5-1 and TRBJ2-2, is KAGVTQTPRYLIKTRGQQVTLSCSPISGHRSVSWYQQTPGQGLQFLFEYFSETQRNKGNFPGRFSGRQFSNSRSEMNVSTLELGDSALYLCASKEGTNTGELFFGEGSRLTVL.

Only a few counts were recorded for this clone. The chain combines TRBV20-1 with TRBJ1-1; D uncertain. V shed 3 bases and J shed 10 bases, with 12 bases lying between them. The length of the CDR3 is 11 residues. CDR1 DFQATT and CDR2 SNEGSKA come from the germline V gene (reference sequence). In nucleotides, the CDR3 is TGCAGTGCTAGGACCCCACGAGGAGCTTTCTTT. Translated, it gives CSARTPRGAFF.

This chain joins TRBV6-5 and TRBJ1-2; D remains ambiguous. Germline V CDR1 and CDR2: MNHEY, SVGAGI. The CDR3 runs to 13 residues. Trimming took 6 bases from V and 8 from J, leaving 16 bases between them. The CDR3 DNA follows: TGTGCCAGCAGAGGATCCCAACCTGGAGGCTACACCTTC. It translates to CASRGSQPGGYTF.

V gene TRBV2 combines with J gene TRBJ2-1, with D perhaps matching TRBD1 (5 bases). The V and J ends lost 3 bases and 5 bases respectively, with 14 bases between them. The CDR3 extends over 15 amino acids. Germline V CDR1 and CDR2: SNHLY, FYNNEI. The CDR3 spells CASSDGAHPNNEQFF. Here the CDR3 DNA reads TGTGCCAGCAGTGATGGGGCCCATCCTAACAATGAGCAGTTCTTC.

This clone turned up a few times. The V call is TRBV7-8, the J call TRBJ1-2; D gene ambiguous. In germline, CDR1 is SGHVS, CDR2 FQNEAQ. The CDR3 is 15 amino acids. The ends were cut back, 5 bases at V and 0 bases at J, with 13 bases in the middle. CDR3 amino acids: CASSLTRTANYGYTF. Here the CDR3 DNA reads TGTGCCAGCAGCCTAACCCGGACGGCTAACTATGGCTACACCTTC.

V gene TRBV5-6 combines with J gene TRBJ2-2; the match to TRBD1 covers 11 bases. The CDR3 is 15 residues long. CDR1 and CDR2 from the germline V gene are SGHDT and YYEEEE. Unmatched junction bases numbered 3, after V lost 4 bases and J lost 4 bases. CDR3 protein: CASSIGTGGTGELFF. CDR3 nucleotides: TGTGCCAGCAGCATTGGGACAGGGGGCACCGGGGAGCTGTTTTTT. Full variable domain (rest looked up from reference TRBV5-6 and TRBJ2-2): DAGVTQSPTHLIKTRGQQVTLRCSPKSGHDTVSWYQQALGQGPQFIFQYYEEEERQRGNFPDRFSGHQFPNYSSELNVNALLLGDSALYLCASSIGTGGTGELFFGEGSRLTVL.

V is TRBV2 and J is TRBJ1-6; a possible D gene is TRBD1 (5 bases). CDR1 and CDR2 (germline): SNHLY, FYNNEI. This CDR3 comprises 14 residues. Trimming pared 4 bases from V and 8 bases from J, leaving 12 bases between. CDR3: CASSGRIRDSPLHF. As DNA, the CDR3 is TGTGCCAGCAGTGGAAGGATCAGGGATTCACCCCTCCACTTT. The full variable domain, its missing parts supplied by reference TRBV2 and TRBJ1-6, is EPEVTQTPSHQVTQMGQEVILRCVPISNHLYFYWYRQILGQKVEFLVSFYNNEISEKSEIFDDQFSVERPDGSNFTLKIRSTKLEDSAMYFCASSGRIRDSPLHFGNGTRLTVT.

The chain recombines TRBV2 with TRBJ2-2; D perhaps matches TRBD2 (6 bases). V dropped 3 bases and J dropped 6 bases, with 14 bases sitting between them. Germline CDR1 reads SNHLY; CDR2 reads FYNNEI. This CDR3 has 15 amino acids. The CDR3 sequence is CASSDGAGLAGELFF. CDR3 coding DNA: TGTGCCAGCAGTGACGGAGCGGGCCTGGCCGGGGAGCTGTTTTTT.

This clone has a single count. This chain connects TRBV4-1 to TRBJ2-7; D is unresolved. This CDR3 is built from 13 residues. V was pared by 0 bases and J by 9 bases, with 12 bases between. Germline values: CDR1 MGHRA, CDR2 YSYEKL. CDR3 nucleotides: TGCGCCAGCAGCCAAGAGCTTTCCGGCGGGCAGTACTTC. Amino acids: CASSQELSGGQYF.

The J gene is TRBJ2-3, the V gene TRBV29-1, with TRBD2 matching 9 bases. Germline V gives CDR1 SQVTM, CDR2 ANQGSEA. The CDR3 runs 15 residues. After removal of 0 bases from V and 1 base from J, the junction contained 2 bases not matched to a gene. The CDR3 region is CSVEEASGGTDTQYF. The CDR3 DNA reads TGCAGCGTTGAAGAGGCTAGCGGGGGCACAGATACGCAGTATTTT.

The rearrangement uses TRBV5-1 and TRBJ2-2, with D possibly being TRBD2 (7 bases). This CDR3 is 16 amino acids long. Germline-derived CDR1 and CDR2 are SGHRS and YFSETQ. The V end lost 0 bases, the J end lost 4 bases, and 13 bases lay between the germline ends. The CDR3 is CASSLEGGAVTGELFF. The CDR3 DNA reads TGCGCCAGCAGCTTGGAAGGGGGGGCGGTCACCGGGGAGCTGTTTTTT. Supplemented by reference TRBV5-1 and TRBJ2-2, the full variable domain reads KAGVTQTPRYLIKTRGQQVTLSCSPISGHRSVSWYQQTPGQGLQFLFEYFSETQRNKGNFPGRFSGRQFSNSRSEMNVSTLELGDSALYLCASSLEGGAVTGELFFGEGSRLTVL.

The genes are TRBV28 and TRBJ2-7; D possibly corresponds to TRBD1 (5 bases). In germline, CDR1 is MDHEN, CDR2 SYDVKM. The CDR3 sequence is 12 residues long. The germline V and J ends were trimmed by 8 bases and 5 bases, with 13 bases remaining between them. CDR3 loop: CASGALTDEQYF. CDR3 sequence (DNA): TGTGCCAGCGGGGCCCTCACGGACGAGCAGTACTTC.

The chain couples TRBV10-3 to TRBJ2-5; D call uncertain. V lost 6 bases, J lost 5 bases, and 16 bases lay in between. The CDR3 has 14 residues. The germline V gene has CDR1 ENHRY and CDR2 SYGVKD. CDR3 residues: CAISDPMVGETQYF. CDR3 coding DNA: TGTGCCATCAGCGATCCAATGGTGGGGGAGACCCAGTACTTC.

J is TRBJ2-5 and V is TRBV4-1; TRBD1 might be the D (5 bases). The germline V gene encodes CDR1 MGHRA and CDR2 YSYEKL. V lost 4 bases and J 2 bases, leaving 14 bases between the germline ends. The CDR3 length is 15 residues. The CDR3 DNA sequence: TGCGCCAGCAGCCTCATCTTACAGGTTCAAGAGACCCAGTACTTC. Translation: CASSLILQVQETQYF.

CDR3 DNA sequence: TGTGCCTGGAATCCGGGGGAGACCCAGTACTTC. This sequence encodes CAWNPGETQYF. The chain joins TRBV30 to TRBJ2-5, with D possibly being TRBD2 (5 bases). The germline V gene encodes CDR1 GTSNPN and CDR2 SVGIG (reference sequence). The germline V and J ends were trimmed by 4 bases and 5 bases, with 8 bases remaining between them. CDR3 length: 11 residues.

This chain links TRBV5-6 with TRBJ2-1, with D unresolved. V lost 1 base and J 3 bases, leaving 14 bases between the germline ends. Germline values: CDR1 SGHDT, CDR2 YYEEEE. CDR3 length equals 16 residues. The CDR3 loop is CASSLRLSPYYNEQFF. CDR3 nucleotide sequence: TGTGCCAGCAGCTTGCGCCTTTCCCCGTACTACAATGAGCAGTTCTTC.